The clone carrying this TCR beta chain was detected a few times. No antigen is known for it. Time point: sample taken at primary tumor resection. The donors comprised about 70 untreated early-stage non-small cell lung cancer patients. Without sorting, whole RNA was sequenced from tumor, nontumor lung or frozen PBMC. The CDR3 covers 13 residues. V lost 2 bases and J 3 bases, leaving 9 bases between the germline ends. Germline CDR1 and CDR2: DFQATT and SNEGSKA (reference sequence). This sample was taken from a study of spatial heterogeneity in lung cancer. Individually, TCR cDNA molecules were each labelled with a unique molecular identifier. TCRdb re-called the 5' RACE reads with MiXCR, one entry per CDR3 protein. The sample lists 40,000 to 55,000 distinct CDR3 sequences, around 6.8% occurring once. General study results and limits: Whereas they appeared in blood less at follow-up, ubiquitous expanded tumor TCRs appeared there more at resection.

The sample was PBMCs, taken at surgery. V and J are TRBV20-1 and TRBJ2-3, with D perhaps TRBD1 (5 bases). This clonotype was obtained from a female donor with early-stage non-small cell lung cancer. CDR3 nucleotides: TGCAGTGCTAGATCGACAGTAACAGATACGCAGTATTTT. Translation: CSARSTVTDTQYF.